This entry lists 23 T cell receptor beta chains sequenced from one sample in a study of CD8 T cells in ankylosing spondylitis. TCRdb re-analysed the 5' RACE reads in MiXCR, keeping a single row per CDR3 protein. The table includes around 180,000 distinct CDR3 sequences, approximately 12% detected once. Sequencing used blood, either unsorted or a sorted T cell fraction (not recorded which). These receptors were taken from a female donor with ankylosing spondylitis or in good health (not recorded which).

The table lists this clonotype with many counts. This chain uses TRBV6-5 with TRBJ2-1, with 7 bases identical to TRBD2. The ends lost 2 bases at V and 8 bases at J; junction bases unmatched: 9. The CDR3 is made up of 15 amino acids. Germline CDR1 MNHEY, CDR2 SVGAGI. CDR3 sequence: CASSYRGGSNDEQFF. The CDR3 DNA reads TGTGCCAGCAGTTACCGGGGCGGGAGCAACGATGAGCAGTTCTTC.

The V gene is TRBV5-5, the J gene TRBJ2-1; D gene unclear. CDR3 length: 14 residues. Germline V gene sequence: CDR1 SGHKS, CDR2 YYEKEE (reference sequence). Deletions cut 0 bases from V and 4 bases from J, with 8 bases between. CDR3 sequence (DNA): TGTGCCAGCAGCTTGGACGGTTCGTACAATGAGCAGTTCTTC. Protein sequence: CASSLDGSYNEQFF.

In its sample, this clonotype was seen many times. The chain combines TRBV28 with TRBJ1-2; 10 nucleotides align to TRBD1. Germline V gives CDR1 MDHEN, CDR2 SYDVKM. V gave up 7 bases and J gave up 4 bases; unmatched junction bases: 6. This CDR3 spans 14 amino acids. This CDR3 reads CASIRQGAGYGYTF. CDR3 nucleotides: TGTGCCAGCATCAGACAGGGGGCGGGCTATGGCTACACCTTC.

This clonotype was seen ten or more times. The J gene is TRBJ2-3, the V gene TRBV4-3, with D perhaps TRBD2 (6 bases). Per germline, CDR1 LGHNA and CDR2 YSLEER. Trimming removed 0 bases from V and 5 bases from J, with 12 bases in between. The CDR3 has 15 residues. The CDR3 region is CASSQDGLARDTQYF. For the CDR3, the DNA is TGCGCCAGCAGCCAAGATGGGCTAGCGAGAGATACGCAGTATTTT.

This clonotype was recorded at least ten times. The chain recombines TRBV27 with TRBJ1-6; D unresolved. V was trimmed by 6 bases and J by 10 bases, leaving 22 bases between them. CDR3 length: 16 residues. The germline V gene encodes CDR1 MNHEY and CDR2 SMNVEV (reference sequence). CDR3 residues: CASRDGWTSFISPLHF. The CDR3, as DNA: TGTGCCAGCAGGGACGGGTGGACCTCTTTTATATCACCCCTCCACTTT.

This clonotype was recorded at least ten times. Its ends do not fully match the called genes, so a read error is possible. The chain joins TRBV28 to TRBJ2-7, with 7 bases identical to TRBD2. Germline V gene sequence: CDR1 MDHEN, CDR2 SYDVKM. The CDR3 is 12 amino acids. The CDR3 nucleotides read TGTGCCAGCAGTTCCCTCGGACTAGATCGACAATTC. It encodes CASSSLGLDRQF.

This clonotype was counted many times. The chain is built from TRBV27 and TRBJ1-5; 9 bases map to TRBD1. The CDR3 sequence is 15 residues long. Per germline, CDR1 MNHEY and CDR2 SMNVEV (reference sequence). V trimming: 5 bases; J trimming: 6 bases; junction bases outside the gene matches: 8. This chain's CDR3 is CASSRYGTGLQPQHF. CDR3 DNA: TGTGCCAGCAGTCGCTACGGGACAGGGCTTCAGCCCCAGCATTTT.

This clonotype has a handful of counts. The chain combines TRBV20-1 with TRBJ2-7, with D maybe TRBD2 (5 bases). The CDR3 is 14 amino acids. Between the trimmed V and J ends, which lost 0 bases and 6 bases, there was a span of 15 bases. Germline loops: CDR1 DFQATT, CDR2 SNEGSKA (reference sequence). The chain's CDR3 is CSARDLGSVAEQYF. CDR3 nucleotide sequence: TGCAGTGCTAGAGATTTGGGTAGCGTGGCCGAGCAGTACTTC.

This chain links TRBV3-1 with TRBJ2-7, with D possibly matching TRBD2 (5 bases). Germline CDR1 reads LGHDT; CDR2 reads YNNKEL (reference sequence). With 11 bases removed from V and 6 bases from J, the gap between germline ends came to 5 bases. The CDR3 length is 8 residues. DNA for the CDR3: TGTGCCGGGAGCGAGCAGTACTTC. Protein: CAGSEQYF.

This clonotype was recorded many times. V gene TRBV29-1 combines with J gene TRBJ2-7, with D uncertain. The CDR3 spans 14 residues. Germline V gene lookup returns CDR1 SQVTM and CDR2 ANQGSEA. V shed 4 bases and J shed 2 bases, with 15 bases lying between them. The CDR3 sequence: CSVVSVGTTYEQYF. The CDR3 nucleotides read TGCAGCGTTGTTAGTGTCGGCACCACCTACGAGCAGTACTTC.

Worth noting for this clonotype: An end of the junction does not agree with germline; a read error may underlie this. The chain links TRBV7-8 to TRBJ2-7; a weak D match, TRBD1 (5 bases). The CDR3 runs to 13 residues. In germline, CDR1 is SGHVS, CDR2 FQNEAQ. This CDR3 is CASSPRVSFEQYF. CDR3 DNA sequence: TGTGCCAGCAGCCCCAGGGTATCCTTCGAGCAGTACTTC.

This clonotype was counted a few times. The chain combines TRBV10-3 with TRBJ2-7; TRBD1 agrees at 7 bases. From germline, CDR1 is ENHRY and CDR2 SYGVKD. Unmatched junction bases numbered 5, after V lost 3 bases and J lost 3 bases. The CDR3 covers 14 residues. The CDR3 sequence is CAISDTQGHYEQYF. CDR3 DNA sequence: TGTGCCATCAGTGATACACAGGGGCACTACGAGCAGTACTTC.

This clonotype was counted many times. V is TRBV7-2 and J is TRBJ2-7; no clear D gene. The germline gives CDR1 SGHTA, CDR2 FQGNSA. The V and J ends lost 2 bases and 2 bases respectively, with 10 bases between them. This CDR3 region has 14 residues. CDR3 nucleotide sequence: TGTGCCAGCAGCTTACGGCGGAGTACCTACGAGCAGTACTTC. Its translation is CASSLRRSTYEQYF.

The chain joins TRBV20-1 to TRBJ2-1; D gene unclear. This CDR3 region has 15 residues. Trimming took off 2 bases at V and 7 bases at J, with 18 bases between the two ends. Germline V gene data show CDR1 as DFQATT and CDR2 as SNEGSKA (reference sequence). CDR3 protein: CSARSRWRLGNEQFF. The DNA for the CDR3 is TGCAGTGCTAGATCCCGGTGGCGGCTGGGAAATGAGCAGTTCTTC.

This clonotype appeared many times. V usage is TRBV20-1 and J usage is TRBJ2-7; D not certain. Per the germline V gene, CDR1 is DFQATT and CDR2 is SNEGSKA (reference sequence). Trimming shortened V by 3 bases and J by 2 bases, and 11 bases separated the two germline ends. This CDR3 comprises 13 residues. DNA of the CDR3: TGCAGTGCTAGTCCCGAGCATACCTACGAGCAGTACTTC. It is translated as CSASPEHTYEQYF.

This clonotype has ten or more counts. This chain uses TRBV10-3 with TRBJ2-7; D perhaps matches TRBD1 (6 bases). This CDR3 region has 14 residues. Germline V gene data show CDR1 as ENHRY and CDR2 as SYGVKD. V was clipped by 0 bases and J by 3 bases, with 9 bases between them. CDR3 bases: TGTGCCATCAGTGAGTCGAAACAGGGCTACGAGCAGTACTTC. It specifies CAISESKQGYEQYF.

The sample holds many counts of this clonotype. The V and J genes are TRBV7-2 and TRBJ1-5; D is ambiguous. Germline V gene sequence: CDR1 SGHTA, CDR2 FQGNSA. This CDR3 spans 13 amino acids. Between the trimmed V and J ends, which lost 4 bases and 7 bases, there was a span of 11 bases. The CDR3 loop reads CASSSRVDQPQHF. CDR3 sequence (DNA): TGTGCCAGCAGCTCTAGAGTGGACCAGCCCCAGCATTTT.

This clonotype was recorded a few times. The gene calls are TRBV9 and TRBJ2-7; TRBD2 aligns across 8 bases. Trimming cost V 3 bases and J 0 bases; bases outside gene matches: 17. The germline CDR1 and CDR2 sequences are SGDLS and YYNGEE. The CDR3 sequence is 19 residues long. The CDR3 sequence: CASSGIKRGSGINSYEQYF. The CDR3 bases are TGTGCCAGCAGCGGGATTAAGCGGGGTAGCGGGATCAACTCCTACGAGCAGTACTTC. Full variable domain (outside the CDR3, taken from reference TRBV9 and TRBJ2-7): DSGVTQTPKHLITATGQRVTLRCSPRSGDLSVYWYQQSLDQGLQFLIQYYNGEERAKGNILERFSAQQFPDLHSELNLSSLELGDSALYFCASSGIKRGSGINSYEQYFGPGTRLTVT.

There are many counts of this clonotype. V gene TRBV19 combines with J gene TRBJ2-1; D uncertain. Trimming removed 7 bases from V and 8 bases from J, with 9 bases in between. The CDR3 consists of 11 residues. Germline-derived CDR1 and CDR2 are LNHDA and SQIVND (reference sequence). The CDR3 loop is CASTVQDEQFF. In DNA, the CDR3 is TGTGCCAGTACAGTTCAGGATGAGCAGTTCTTC.

This clonotype was seen ten or more times. The chain joins TRBV20-1 to TRBJ2-3; 8 bases map to TRBD2. Looked up from germline, CDR1 is DFQATT and CDR2 is SNEGSKA (reference sequence). V trimming: 1 base; J trimming: 4 bases; junction bases outside the gene matches: 10. CDR3 length: 16 residues. The CDR3 DNA sequence: TGCAGTGCTAGAGGTTTTATTAGCGGGAACTCAGATACGCAGTATTTT. Protein sequence: CSARGFISGNSDTQYF.

Many counts were recorded for this clonotype. The chain links TRBV14 to TRBJ2-1; D possibly uses TRBD1 or TRBD2 (5 bases each). Trimming removed 4 bases at V and 5 bases at J, with 12 bases between. CDR1 is SGHDN and CDR2 is FVKESK in the germline V gene. The CDR3 loop spans 14 amino acids. This chain's CDR3 is CASSPRRGDNEQFF. The DNA for the CDR3 is TGTGCCAGCAGCCCTCGAAGGGGAGACAATGAGCAGTTCTTC.

This clonotype was recorded at least ten times. The chain employs TRBV7-2 and TRBJ1-5; a possible D gene is TRBD1 (5 bases). Germline V gene data show CDR1 as SGHTA and CDR2 as FQGNSA. Trimming removed 0 bases at V and 4 bases at J, with 7 bases between. This CDR3 contains 14 residues. The CDR3 spells CASSLARENQPQHF. The CDR3 DNA reads TGTGCCAGCAGCTTAGCCAGGGAAAATCAGCCCCAGCATTTT.

This clonotype was picked up many times. V is TRBV10-3 and J is TRBJ2-5; 12 bases are a match to TRBD2. J gave up 5 bases and V 6 bases, and 4 bases lay outside the gene matches. The CDR3 is made up of 14 amino acids. Germline values: CDR1 ENHRY, CDR2 SYGVKD. The CDR3 DNA sequence: TGTGCCATCAGGGACGGGACTAGCGGGGAGACCCAGTACTTC. Residues: CAIRDGTSGETQYF.